A single sample gave rise to the 28 T cell receptor beta chains below, sequenced in a study of T cells in Graves' hyperthyroidism and ophthalmopathy. Researchers took RNA transcripts and amplified the TCR beta CDR3 regions from them. First-round RT-PCR with HTBI primers amplified the TCR CDR3 region. TCRdb ran MiXCR on the multiplex PCR reads and lists one entry per CDR3 protein. The sample carries fewer than 650,000 distinct CDR3 sequences, around 13% recorded once. The source material was blood. These receptors all come from a woman in her 30s with Graves' hyperthyroidism that later progressed to Graves' ophthalmopathy.

This clonotype was counted many times. In DNA form, the CDR3 reads TGTGCCAGCAGTTTCGGGACAGGGGGCACCAATGAGCAGTTCTTC. Translating it yields CASSFGTGGTNEQFF. The chain combines TRBV27 with TRBJ2-1, with 12 nucleotides matching TRBD1. Unmatched junction bases numbered 3, after V lost 3 bases and J lost 6 bases. CDR3 length: 15 residues. Per germline, CDR1 MNHEY and CDR2 SMNVEV (reference sequence).

This clonotype was recorded many times. The CDR3 loop reads CASSLVDTGELFF. CDR3 sequence (DNA): TGTGCCAGCAGTTTGGTAGACACCGGGGAGCTGTTTTTT. This chain links TRBV12-3 or TRBV12-4 with TRBJ2-2; D gene unclear. With 3 bases removed from V and 3 bases from J, the gap between germline ends came to 5 bases. This CDR3 has 13 amino acids.

The chain couples TRBV5-1 to TRBJ2-4; D may be TRBD1 or TRBD2 (7 bases each). Germline V CDR1 and CDR2: SGHRS, YFSETQ. Trimming removed 2 bases from V and 1 base from J, with 13 bases in between. The CDR3 is 16 amino acids. The CDR3 sequence is CASSFGQGGAKNIQYF. As DNA, the CDR3 is TGCGCCAGCAGCTTTGGGCAGGGGGGGGCCAAAAACATTCAGTACTTC.

This clonotype was detected ten times or more. V usage is TRBV4-1 and J usage is TRBJ2-5; a possible D gene is TRBD1 (6 bases). The germline gives CDR1 MGHRA, CDR2 YSYEKL. V was cut by 0 bases and J by 5 bases, with 16 bases left in between. The CDR3 spans 16 residues. The CDR3 reads CASSQDTGLRSETQYF. The CDR3 nucleotides are TGCGCCAGCAGCCAAGATACAGGGCTGAGAAGCGAGACCCAGTACTTC.

Many counts were recorded for this clonotype. This chain connects TRBV30 to TRBJ1-5; D is unresolved. The CDR3 length is 14 residues. Germline-derived CDR1 and CDR2 are GTSNPN and SVGIG (reference sequence). V lost 0 bases to trimming and J lost 5 bases, with 11 bases between them. CDR3 amino acids: CAWSVMSEDQPQHF. The CDR3 region has the DNA TGTGCCTGGAGTGTAATGAGTGAAGATCAGCCCCAGCATTTT.

On this clonotype: A clone one base away is much larger, so this may be a read error. The genes are TRBV20-1 and TRBJ2-7; TRBD1 aligns across 8 bases. Germline lookup yields CDR1 DFQATT and CDR2 SNEGSKA (reference sequence). The CDR3 has 12 amino acids. J lost 2 bases, V lost 5 bases, and 2 bases had no gene match. CDR3 DNA: TGCAGTGCTGGGGGACAGGCCTACGAGCAGTACTTC. Its protein is CSAGGQAYEQYF.

This clonotype was recorded a few times. This chain connects TRBV4-1 to TRBJ1-2; D remains ambiguous. The CDR3 sequence is 14 residues long. CDR1 is MGHRA and CDR2 is YSYEKL in the germline V gene. V was trimmed by 0 bases and J by 2 bases, leaving 7 bases between them. The CDR3 nucleotides read TGCGCCAGCAGCCAAGATGTCAACAACTATGGCTACACCTTC. Protein: CASSQDVNNYGYTF.

This clonotype was seen many times. This CDR3 reads CASSPTQDTEAFF. As DNA, the CDR3 is TGTGCCAGCAGCCCCACACAGGACACTGAAGCTTTCTTT. The V gene is TRBV12-3 or TRBV12-4, the J gene TRBJ1-1; D is possibly TRBD1 (5 bases). This CDR3 contains 13 residues. V was shortened by 6 bases and J by 3 bases, with 11 bases between the two germline ends.

This clonotype was seen many times. The V and J genes are TRBV11-2 and TRBJ1-1; unclear D gene. In germline, CDR1 is SGHAT, CDR2 FQNNGV. V was trimmed by 2 bases and J by 5 bases, leaving 6 bases between them. The CDR3 totals 12 residues. Here the CDR3 reads CASSLRATEAFF. The CDR3 region has the DNA TGTGCCAGCAGCTTAAGGGCGACTGAAGCTTTCTTT.

This clonotype was found many times. The J gene is TRBJ2-7, the V gene TRBV7-9, with 7 bases fitting TRBD1. J was trimmed by 0 bases and V by 0 bases; bases with no gene match: 8. The CDR3 sequence is 17 residues long. CDR1 is SEHNR and CDR2 is FQNEAQ in the germline V gene (reference sequence). The CDR3, as DNA: TGTGCCAGCAGCTTAGCGGACGGGACAGTTAGCTCCTACGAGCAGTACTTC. Translated, it gives CASSLADGTVSSYEQYF.

This clonotype was recorded at least ten times. The rearrangement links TRBV27 to TRBJ2-5; TRBD1 matches at 7 bases. The CDR3 consists of 16 residues. Germline CDR1 is MNHEY and CDR2 is SMNVEV (reference sequence). The J segment lost 10 bases and the V segment lost 5 bases, leaving 19 bases of the junction unmatched. The CDR3 here is CASSPKVDTKRQGQYF. The CDR3 bases are TGTGCCAGCAGTCCCAAAGTCGACACTAAGAGACAGGGCCAGTACTTC.

This clonotype was recorded at least ten times. The chain employs TRBV2 and TRBJ2-3, with 7 bases aligning to TRBD2. The CDR3 length is 14 residues. The V gene end was trimmed by 7 bases and the J gene end by 3 bases; junction bases not matched to a gene: 7. Germline V gene sequence: CDR1 SNHLY, CDR2 FYNNEI. As DNA, the CDR3 is TGTGCCAGCAACCGACTAGCTGGGACAGATACGCAGTATTTT. Its translation is CASNRLAGTDTQYF.

This clonotype was found many times. V gene TRBV29-1 combines with J gene TRBJ2-5; a weak D match, TRBD1 (5 bases). V was shortened by 2 bases and J by 2 bases, with 9 bases between the two germline ends. CDR3 length: 13 residues. CDR1 and CDR2 from the germline V gene are SQVTM and ANQGSEA. The CDR3 is CSVELGPQETQYF. DNA for the CDR3: TGCAGCGTTGAATTGGGGCCTCAAGAGACCCAGTACTTC.

At least ten counts were recorded for this clonotype. V gene TRBV20-1 combines with J gene TRBJ1-1; possibly TRBD1 for D (5 bases). The CDR3 totals 14 residues. The V end was cut by 1 base, the J end by 5 bases, with 14 bases between. Germline V gene data show CDR1 as DFQATT and CDR2 as SNEGSKA (reference sequence). CDR3 DNA sequence: TGCAGTGCTAGAGGGGCCAGGGAGGTGACTGAAGCTTTCTTT. The encoded protein is CSARGAREVTEAFF.

The chain employs TRBV5-1 and TRBJ2-6; possible D gene TRBD1, 6 bases. Trimming shortened V by 6 bases and J by 2 bases, and 6 bases separated the two germline ends. Germline CDR1 SGHRS, CDR2 YFSETQ. CDR3 length: 13 residues. The CDR3 loop reads CASTGAGANVLTF. The CDR3 nucleotides are TGCGCCAGCACAGGGGCTGGGGCCAACGTCCTGACTTTC. Supplemented by reference TRBV5-1 and TRBJ2-6, the full variable domain reads KAGVTQTPRYLIKTRGQQVTLSCSPISGHRSVSWYQQTPGQGLQFLFEYFSETQRNKGNFPGRFSGRQFSNSRSEMNVSTLELGDSALYLCASTGAGANVLTFGAGSRLTVL.

The sample holds many counts of this clonotype. This rearrangement joins TRBV28 to TRBJ1-3, with a tentative D call TRBD1 (6 bases). Trimming took 4 bases from V and 1 from J, leaving 17 bases between them. CDR1 and CDR2 (germline): MDHEN, SYDVKM. The CDR3 is 17 residues long. The CDR3 bases are TGTGCCAGCAGTTACCAAACAGGGAGAGGGTCTGGAAACACCATATATTTT. Its translation: CASSYQTGRGSGNTIYF.

This clonotype was detected a few times. The rearrangement uses TRBV11-3 and TRBJ2-2, with D perhaps TRBD1 (5 bases). This CDR3 comprises 15 residues. V lost 5 bases and J 4 bases, leaving 14 bases between the germline ends. Germline loops: CDR1 SGHNT, CDR2 YENEEA. Here the CDR3 reads CASSAPGYGTGELFF. The CDR3 nucleotides read TGTGCCAGCAGCGCTCCAGGGTACGGCACCGGGGAGCTGTTTTTT. The whole variable domain, filled in from reference TRBV11-3 and TRBJ2-2, reads EAGVVQSPRYKIIEKKQPVAFWCNPISGHNTLYWYLQNLGQGPELLIRYENEEAVDDSQLPKDRFSAERLKGVDSTLKIQPAELGDSAVYLCASSAPGYGTGELFFGEGSRLTVL.

Ten or more counts support this clonotype. V is TRBV28 and J is TRBJ2-1, with TRBD1 matching over 8 bases. The CDR3 spans 16 residues. The V gene end was trimmed by 4 bases and the J gene end by 13 bases; junction bases not matched to a gene: 18. The germline V gene has CDR1 MDHEN and CDR2 SYDVKM. Here the CDR3 DNA reads TGTGCCAGCAGTTCTCCCAGAGGGCCAGGGGGCTTATTACAGTTCTTC. This gives the protein CASSSPRGPGGLLQFF. The full variable domain, its missing parts supplied by reference TRBV28 and TRBJ2-1, is DVKVTQSSRYLVKRTGEKVFLECVQDMDHENMFWYRQDPGLGLRLIYFSYDVKMKEKGDIPEGYSVSREKKERFSLILESASTNQTSMYLCASSSPRGPGGLLQFFGPGTRLTVL.

This clonotype has a count of ten or more. The chain carries TRBV2 and TRBJ1-2; no definite D call. This CDR3 comprises 14 residues. Per the germline V gene, CDR1 is SNHLY and CDR2 is FYNNEI. With 7 bases removed from V and 0 bases from J, the gap between germline ends came to 12 bases. The CDR3 loop reads CASNPTETNYGYTF. DNA of the CDR3: TGTGCCAGCAACCCTACGGAGACTAACTATGGCTACACCTTC.

The table lists this clonotype with many counts. This rearrangement joins TRBV30 to TRBJ1-4; D is unresolved. Looked up from germline, CDR1 is GTSNPN and CDR2 is SVGIG (reference sequence). With 1 base removed from V and 5 bases from J, the gap between germline ends came to 11 bases. The CDR3 runs to 14 residues. In DNA form, the CDR3 reads TGTGCCTGGAGTGGCGGCTACCCAAATGAAAAACTGTTTTTT. Its translation: CAWSGGYPNEKLFF.

Worth noting for this clonotype: A much more abundant neighbour one base away suggests this may be a read error. V is TRBV29-1 and J is TRBJ2-7; unclear D gene. This CDR3 has 12 residues. From germline, CDR1 is SQVTM and CDR2 ANQGSEA. V lost 7 bases and J lost 0, with 10 bases in between. DNA of the CDR3: TGCAGCGCCGTCGGCAGCTCCTACGAGCAGTACTTC. Protein product: CSAVGSSYEQYF.

This clonotype appeared many times. This chain joins TRBV24-1 and TRBJ2-5; no reliable D call. The germline V gene has CDR1 KGHDR and CDR2 SFDVKD. CDR3 length equals 16 residues. The V gene lost 3 bases and the J gene lost 2 bases, with 15 bases spanning the gap. The CDR3 bases are TGTGCCACCAGTGATCGTACCGTTTCCCCACAAGAGACCCAGTACTTC. It encodes CATSDRTVSPQETQYF.

Concerning this clonotype: The germline gene is not matched at one end of the junction; a read error may be the cause. The rearrangement uses TRBV27 and TRBJ2-2; D is perhaps TRBD2 (6 bases). CDR3 length: 13 amino acids. Germline CDR1 is MNHEY and CDR2 is SMNVEV (reference sequence). The CDR3 nucleotides are TGTGCCAGCTCTTGGGGGGAGGACGGGGGGCTGTTTTTT. Translation: CASSWGEDGGLFF.

This clonotype came up a few times. The chain is built from TRBV12-5 and TRBJ1-3, with D maybe TRBD1 (5 bases). CDR3 size: 15 residues. Trimming left V 5 bases short and J 0 bases short, with 11 bases between. Germline CDR1 reads LGHNT; CDR2 reads FRNRAP. The CDR3 loop is CASGADRTSGNTIYF. CDR3 nucleotides: TGTGCTAGTGGTGCCGACAGAACCTCTGGAAACACCATATATTTT.

The chain couples TRBV6-4 to TRBJ2-7; TRBD2 matches at 13 bases. Losses at the gene ends were 4 bases for V and 7 bases for J; bases not matched to a gene: 7. CDR3 length: 15 amino acids. Looked up from germline, CDR1 is MRHNA and CDR2 is SNTAGT. This CDR3 reads CASSGGGLAGNEQYF. The CDR3 DNA reads TGTGCCAGCAGTGGAGGGGGACTAGCGGGGAATGAGCAGTACTTC.

DNA for the CDR3: TGTGCCACCAGCTTTGGTGTTTGGGAGACCCAGTACTTC. Its protein product is CATSFGVWETQYF. The chain combines TRBV15 with TRBJ2-5; D not resolved. The CDR3 length is 13 residues. From germline, CDR1 is LNHNV and CDR2 YYDKDF (reference sequence). The ends were cut back, 5 bases at V and 5 bases at J, with 12 bases in the middle.

This clonotype was detected ten times or more. The chain is built from TRBV27 and TRBJ2-5; possibly TRBD1 for D (7 bases). The CDR3 spans 13 residues. Germline CDR1 MNHEY, CDR2 SMNVEV (reference sequence). The V end was cut by 7 bases, the J end by 4 bases, with 13 bases between. CDR3 DNA: TGTGCCAGCATTAGACAGGGAGGAGAGACCCAGTACTTC. It encodes CASIRQGGETQYF.

This clonotype appeared many times. V and J are TRBV12-3 or TRBV12-4 and TRBJ2-3, with 9 bases matching TRBD2. Trimming cost V 5 bases and J 6 bases; bases outside gene matches: 9. The CDR3 consists of 15 residues. CDR3 loop: CASSLSGGRGDTQYF. In DNA, the CDR3 is TGTGCCAGCAGTCTTAGCGGGGGCAGAGGGGATACGCAGTATTTT.